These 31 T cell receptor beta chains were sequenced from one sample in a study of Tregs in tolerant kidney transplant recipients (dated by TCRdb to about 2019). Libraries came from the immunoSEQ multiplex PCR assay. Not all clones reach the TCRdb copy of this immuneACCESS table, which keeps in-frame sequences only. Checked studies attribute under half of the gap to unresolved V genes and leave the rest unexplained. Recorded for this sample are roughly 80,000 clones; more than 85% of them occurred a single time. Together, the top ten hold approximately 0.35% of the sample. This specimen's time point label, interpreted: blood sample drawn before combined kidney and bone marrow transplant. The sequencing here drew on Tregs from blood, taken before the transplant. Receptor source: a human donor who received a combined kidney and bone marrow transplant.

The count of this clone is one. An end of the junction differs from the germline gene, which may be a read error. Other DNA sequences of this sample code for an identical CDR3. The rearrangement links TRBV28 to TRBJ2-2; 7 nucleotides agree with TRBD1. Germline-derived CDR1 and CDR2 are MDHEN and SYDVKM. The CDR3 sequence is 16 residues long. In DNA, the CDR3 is TGTGCCAGCAGTCCCCCAGTGACAGGGTCCACCGGGGAGCTATTTTTT. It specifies CASSPPVTGSTGELFF.

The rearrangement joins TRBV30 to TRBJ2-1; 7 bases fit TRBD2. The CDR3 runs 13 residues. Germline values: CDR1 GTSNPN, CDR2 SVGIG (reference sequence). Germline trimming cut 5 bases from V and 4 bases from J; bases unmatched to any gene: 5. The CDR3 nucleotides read TGTGCCTGGTCTAGCGGCATATACAATGAGCAGTTCTTC. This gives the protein CAWSSGIYNEQFF.

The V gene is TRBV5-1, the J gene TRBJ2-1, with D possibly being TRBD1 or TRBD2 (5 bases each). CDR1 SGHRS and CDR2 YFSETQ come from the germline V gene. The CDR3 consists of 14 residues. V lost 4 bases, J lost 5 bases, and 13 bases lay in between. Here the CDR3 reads CASSPGTTHNEQFF. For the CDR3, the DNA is TGCGCCAGCAGCCCGGGGACCACACACAATGAGCAGTTCTTC.

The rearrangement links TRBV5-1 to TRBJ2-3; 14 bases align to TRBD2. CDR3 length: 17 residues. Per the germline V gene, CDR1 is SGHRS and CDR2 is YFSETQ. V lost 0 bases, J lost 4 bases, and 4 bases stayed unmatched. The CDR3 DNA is TGCGCCAGCAGCTTGGGTGGGACTAGCGGGAGTGCAGATACGCAGTATTTT. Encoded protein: CASSLGGTSGSADTQYF.

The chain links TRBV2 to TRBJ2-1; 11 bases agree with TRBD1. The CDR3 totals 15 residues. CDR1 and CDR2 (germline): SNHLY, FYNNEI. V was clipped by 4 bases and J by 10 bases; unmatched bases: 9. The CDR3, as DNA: TGTGCCAGCAGTGGGAGGGACAGGGGGACCGGGGAGCAGTTCTTC. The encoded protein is CASSGRDRGTGEQFF. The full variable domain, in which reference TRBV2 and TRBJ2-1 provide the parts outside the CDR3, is EPEVTQTPSHQVTQMGQEVILRCVPISNHLYFYWYRQILGQKVEFLVSFYNNEISEKSEIFDDQFSVERPDGSNFTLKIRSTKLEDSAMYFCASSGRDRGTGEQFFGPGTRLTVL.

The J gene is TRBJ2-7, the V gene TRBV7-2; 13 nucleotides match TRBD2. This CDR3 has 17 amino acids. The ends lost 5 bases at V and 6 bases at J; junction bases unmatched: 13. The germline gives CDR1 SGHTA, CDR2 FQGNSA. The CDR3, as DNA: TGTGCCAGCAGCATACGGCCGGGACTAGCGGGATTGAGCGAGCAGTACTTC. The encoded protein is CASSIRPGLAGLSEQYF. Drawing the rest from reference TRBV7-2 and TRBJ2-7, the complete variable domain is GAGVSQSPSNKVTEKGKDVELRCDPISGHTALYWYRQSLGQGLEFLIYFQGNSAPDKSGLPSDRFSAERTGGSVSTLTIQRTQQEDSAVYLCASSIRPGLAGLSEQYFGPGTRLTVT.

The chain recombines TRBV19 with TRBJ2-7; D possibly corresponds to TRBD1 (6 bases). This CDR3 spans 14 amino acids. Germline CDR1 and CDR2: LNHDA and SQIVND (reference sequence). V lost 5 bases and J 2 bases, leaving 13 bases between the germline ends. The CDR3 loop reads CASSGGHKPYEQYF. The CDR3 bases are TGTGCCAGTAGTGGGGGACATAAACCCTACGAGCAGTACTTC.

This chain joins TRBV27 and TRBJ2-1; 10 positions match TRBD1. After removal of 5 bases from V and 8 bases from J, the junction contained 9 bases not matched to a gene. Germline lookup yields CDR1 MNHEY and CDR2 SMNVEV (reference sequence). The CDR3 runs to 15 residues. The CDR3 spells CASSRPGQGLDEQFF. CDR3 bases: TGTGCCAGCAGTCGCCCGGGACAGGGGTTGGATGAGCAGTTCTTC.

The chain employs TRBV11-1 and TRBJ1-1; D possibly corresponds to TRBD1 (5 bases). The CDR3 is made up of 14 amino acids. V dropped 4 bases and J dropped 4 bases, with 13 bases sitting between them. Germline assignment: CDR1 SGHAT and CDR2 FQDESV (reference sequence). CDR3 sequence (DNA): TGTGCCAGCAGCTCCTTTGGGACTGGCACTGAAGCTTTCTTT. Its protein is CASSSFGTGTEAFF.

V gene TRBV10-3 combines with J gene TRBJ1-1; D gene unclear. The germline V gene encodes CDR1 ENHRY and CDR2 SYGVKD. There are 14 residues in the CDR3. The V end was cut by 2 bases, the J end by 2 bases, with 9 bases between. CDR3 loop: CAISEAGQNTEAFF. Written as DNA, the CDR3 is TGTGCCATCAGTGAGGCCGGTCAAAACACTGAAGCTTTCTTT.

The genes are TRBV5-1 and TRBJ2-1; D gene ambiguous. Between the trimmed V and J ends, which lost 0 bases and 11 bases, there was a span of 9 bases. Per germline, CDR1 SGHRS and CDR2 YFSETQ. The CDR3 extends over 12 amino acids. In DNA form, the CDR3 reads TGCGCCAGCAGCTTGGTTAAGGACCAGCAGTTCTTC. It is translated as CASSLVKDQQFF.

This CDR3 is CASSLGSLRSYEQYF. CDR3 nucleotides: TGTGCCAGCAGTTTGGGTAGCCTGAGGTCCTACGAGCAGTACTTC. This rearrangement joins TRBV28 to TRBJ2-5; no clear D gene. The DNA end is a closer match to TRBJ2-7, so the J assignment may be wrong. The germline V gene encodes CDR1 MDHEN and CDR2 SYDVKM. There are 15 residues in the CDR3.

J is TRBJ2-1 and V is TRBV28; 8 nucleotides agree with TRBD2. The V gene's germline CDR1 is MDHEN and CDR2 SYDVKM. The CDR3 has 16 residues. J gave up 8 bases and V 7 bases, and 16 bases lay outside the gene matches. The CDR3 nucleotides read TGTGCCAGCAATTTCCCCCCCGGGACTAGGGGAGATGAGCAGTTCTTC. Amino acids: CASNFPPGTRGDEQFF. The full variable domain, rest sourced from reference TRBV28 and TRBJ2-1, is DVKVTQSSRYLVKRTGEKVFLECVQDMDHENMFWYRQDPGLGLRLIYFSYDVKMKEKGDIPEGYSVSREKKERFSLILESASTNQTSMYLCASNFPPGTRGDEQFFGPGTRLTVL.

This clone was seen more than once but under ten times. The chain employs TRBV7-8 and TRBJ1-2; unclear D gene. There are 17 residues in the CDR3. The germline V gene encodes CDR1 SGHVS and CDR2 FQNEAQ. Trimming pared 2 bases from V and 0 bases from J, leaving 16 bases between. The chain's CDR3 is CASSLHITWGANYGYTF. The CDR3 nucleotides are TGTGCCAGCAGCTTACATATAACGTGGGGAGCTAACTATGGCTACACCTTC.

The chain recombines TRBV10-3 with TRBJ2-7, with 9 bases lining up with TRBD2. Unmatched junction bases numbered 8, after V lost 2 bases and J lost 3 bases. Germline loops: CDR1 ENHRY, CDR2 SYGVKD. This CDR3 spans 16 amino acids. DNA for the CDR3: TGTGCCATCAGTGAGCCCGGATCTAGCGGGATCTACGAGCAGTACTTC. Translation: CAISEPGSSGIYEQYF.

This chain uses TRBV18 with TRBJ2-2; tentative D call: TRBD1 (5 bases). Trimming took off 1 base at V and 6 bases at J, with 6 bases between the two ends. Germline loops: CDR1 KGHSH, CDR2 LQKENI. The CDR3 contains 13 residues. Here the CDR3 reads CASSPQGSGELFF. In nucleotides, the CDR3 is TGTGCCAGCTCACCACAGGGGTCCGGGGAGCTGTTTTTT.

CDR3 coding DNA: TGTGCCAGCAAGCGGGACACATATTCCTACGAGCAGTACTTC. It codes for CASKRDTYSYEQYF. The chain employs TRBV7-8 and TRBJ2-7; D might be TRBD2 (7 bases). The CDR3 is made up of 14 amino acids. The V gene lost 7 bases and the J gene lost 1 base, with 14 bases spanning the gap. Looked up from germline, CDR1 is SGHVS and CDR2 is FQNEAQ.

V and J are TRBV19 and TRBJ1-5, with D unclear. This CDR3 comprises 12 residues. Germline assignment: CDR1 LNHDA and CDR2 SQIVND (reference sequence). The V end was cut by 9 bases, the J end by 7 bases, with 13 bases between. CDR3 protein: CASSRVGQPQHF. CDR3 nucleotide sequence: TGTGCCAGCTCCCGGGTAGGACAGCCCCAGCATTTT.

This CDR3 reads CASSYSLGANTEAFF. Here the CDR3 DNA reads TGTGCCAGCAGTTACTCCTTAGGGGCGAACACTGAAGCTTTCTTT. This chain connects TRBV6-5 to TRBJ1-1, with D perhaps TRBD1 (5 bases). The germline gives CDR1 MNHEY, CDR2 SVGAGI. The CDR3 runs to 15 residues. The V end lost 0 bases, the J end lost 1 base, and 9 bases lay between the germline ends.

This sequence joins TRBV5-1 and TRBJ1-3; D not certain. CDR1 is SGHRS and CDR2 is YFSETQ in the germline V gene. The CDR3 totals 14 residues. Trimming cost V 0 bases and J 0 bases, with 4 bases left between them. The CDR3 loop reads CASSLEGSGNTIYF. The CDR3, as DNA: TGCGCCAGCAGCTTGGAAGGCTCTGGAAACACCATATATTTT.

CDR3 in DNA: TGTGCCAGCAGTACGGACAGGGGTGAGACCCAGTACTTC. Encoded protein: CASSTDRGETQYF. The gene calls are TRBV7-2 and TRBJ2-5; 9 bases map to TRBD1. CDR1 is SGHTA and CDR2 is FQGNSA in the germline V gene. The trim removed 6 bases at V and 5 bases at J, leaving 4 bases unmatched. CDR3 length: 13 residues.

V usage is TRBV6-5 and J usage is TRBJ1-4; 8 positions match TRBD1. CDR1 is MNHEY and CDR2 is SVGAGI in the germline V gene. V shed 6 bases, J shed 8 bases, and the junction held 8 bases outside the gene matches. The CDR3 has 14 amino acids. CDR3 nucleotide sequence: TGTGCCAGCAGCCGAGGACAGGGCGGAGAAAAACTGTTTTTT. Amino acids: CASSRGQGGEKLFF.

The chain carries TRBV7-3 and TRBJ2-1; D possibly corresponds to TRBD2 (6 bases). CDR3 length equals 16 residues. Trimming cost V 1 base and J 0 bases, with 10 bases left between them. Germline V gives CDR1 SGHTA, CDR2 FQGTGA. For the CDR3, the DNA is TGTGCCAGCAGCTTAATGCGGGGAAGCTCCTACAATGAGCAGTTCTTC. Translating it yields CASSLMRGSSYNEQFF. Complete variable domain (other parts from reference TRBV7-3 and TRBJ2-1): GAGVSQTPSNKVTEKGKYVELRCDPISGHTALYWYRQSLGQGPEFLIYFQGTGAADDSGLPNDRFFAVRPEGSVSTLKIQRTERGDSAVYLCASSLMRGSSYNEQFFGPGTRLTVL.

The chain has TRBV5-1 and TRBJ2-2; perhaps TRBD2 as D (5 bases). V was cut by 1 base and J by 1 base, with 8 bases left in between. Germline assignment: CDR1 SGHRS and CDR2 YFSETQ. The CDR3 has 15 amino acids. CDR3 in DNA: TGCGCCAGCAGCTTGAACGGAGGGAACACCGGGGAGCTGTTTTTT. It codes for CASSLNGGNTGELFF.

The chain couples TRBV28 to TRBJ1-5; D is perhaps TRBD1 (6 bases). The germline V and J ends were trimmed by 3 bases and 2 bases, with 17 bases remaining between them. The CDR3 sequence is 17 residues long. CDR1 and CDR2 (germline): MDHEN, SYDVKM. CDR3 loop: CASSFIYADSGNQPQHF. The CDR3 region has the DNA TGTGCCAGCAGTTTTATCTATGCGGACAGTGGCAATCAGCCCCAGCATTTT.

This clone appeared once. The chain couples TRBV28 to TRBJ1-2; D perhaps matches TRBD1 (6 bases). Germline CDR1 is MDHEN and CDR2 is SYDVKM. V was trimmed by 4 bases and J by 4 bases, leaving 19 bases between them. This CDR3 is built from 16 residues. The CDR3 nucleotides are TGTGCCAGCAGTTCATCAAACATAGGACAGACCTATGGCTACACCTTC. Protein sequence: CASSSSNIGQTYGYTF.

CDR3 nucleotide sequence: TGTGCCAGCAGCGTAGCTACGGAGAGAGAGGGGACGCAGTATTTT. Its translation: CASSVATEREGTQYF. This chain connects TRBV9 to TRBJ2-3, with D perhaps given as TRBD1 or TRBD2 (5 bases each). Trimming removed 0 bases at V and 9 bases at J, with 17 bases between. Germline CDR1 and CDR2: SGDLS and YYNGEE. This CDR3 region has 15 residues.

CDR3 residues: CASSAELGNTIYF. In nucleotides, the CDR3 is TGTGCCAGCAGTGCAGAATTAGGAAACACCATATATTTT. The chain links TRBV2 to TRBJ1-3, with no clear D. The CDR3 length is 13 residues. Trimming removed 4 bases at V and 4 bases at J, with 8 bases between. Germline CDR1 reads SNHLY; CDR2 reads FYNNEI.

The CDR3 reads CASSHGPYNEQFF. CDR3 coding DNA: TGTGCCAGCAGCCACGGGCCCTACAATGAGCAGTTCTTC. The chain recombines TRBV28 with TRBJ2-1; no clear D gene. CDR1 is MDHEN, CDR2 SYDVKM, per germline. The CDR3 spans 13 residues. The V gene lost 6 bases and the J gene lost 2 bases, with 8 bases spanning the gap. Supplemented by reference TRBV28 and TRBJ2-1, the full variable domain reads DVKVTQSSRYLVKRTGEKVFLECVQDMDHENMFWYRQDPGLGLRLIYFSYDVKMKEKGDIPEGYSVSREKKERFSLILESASTNQTSMYLCASSHGPYNEQFFGPGTRLTVL.

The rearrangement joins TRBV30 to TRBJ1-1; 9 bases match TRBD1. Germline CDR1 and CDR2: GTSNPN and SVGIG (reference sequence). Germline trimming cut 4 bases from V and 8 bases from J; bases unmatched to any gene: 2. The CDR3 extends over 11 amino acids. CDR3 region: CAWTDRGEAFF. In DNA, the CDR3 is TGTGCCTGGACTGACAGGGGGGAAGCTTTCTTT.

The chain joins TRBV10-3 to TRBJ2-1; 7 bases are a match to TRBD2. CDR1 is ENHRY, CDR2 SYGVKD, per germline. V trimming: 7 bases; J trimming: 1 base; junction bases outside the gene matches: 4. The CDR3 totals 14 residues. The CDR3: CAIKGGSSYNEQFF. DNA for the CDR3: TGTGCCATCAAAGGCGGGAGTTCCTACAATGAGCAGTTCTTC.